This TCR beta chain was observed in a study of CD8+ T cells in alopecia areata. Study-level findings and limits: Treatment with tofacitinib significantly lowered scalp clonality and reduced expanded CD8+ clones among the top 100. Scalp samples also yield sequences from resident alphabeta T cells of normal skin.

Specified treatment: oral pan-JAK inhibitor, 5-10 mg twice daily. Separation by sorting yielded CD4+ and CD8+ T cells from PBMCs. Details on this clone: As yet, its antigen is unknown.

Germline CDR1 and CDR2: SNHLY and FYNNEI. The CDR3 runs to 14 residues. Trimming at V came to 5 bases and at J to 2 bases, leaving 3 bases not matched to a gene. RNA extraction was followed by reverse transcription into cDNA, which acted as the sequencing template. Data came from immunoSEQ multiplex PCR; TCRdb stores just in-frame clones and leaves some out. The profile shows 200,000 to 250,000 clones, more than 55% of them singletons. This rearrangement joins TRBV2 to TRBJ2-7, with 10 nucleotides matching TRBD2. The clonotype originates from a human donor with alopecia areata. Source: CD4+ T cells sorted from blood, taken around week 44, from a patient treated with tofacitinib. DNA for the CDR3: TGTGCCAGCAGTCTTACTAGCGGGGCCTACGAGCAGTACTTC. This encodes CASSLTSGAYEQYF.